This TCR beta chain came from a study of blood T cell repertoires in COVID-19. Germline trimming cut 3 bases from V and 3 bases from J; bases unmatched to any gene: 3. The CDR3 is 14 residues long. Germline V gene lookup returns CDR1 MNHEY and CDR2 SVGEGT. The assay was immunoSEQ multiplex PCR, and TCRdb's table has in-frame clones only and misses some. The sample lists over 35,000 clones, about four fifths occurring once. Sample: peripheral blood. The clonotype originates from a human donor with acute or convalescent COVID-19. The donor label of this sample is uncertain. The V call is TRBV6-2 or TRBV6-3, the J call TRBJ1-1, with 8 bases lining up with TRBD1. CDR3 sequence reads: CASSYTGGDTEAFF. For the CDR3, the DNA is TGTGCCAGCAGTTATACAGGGGGGGACACTGAAGCTTTCTTT.